These T cell receptor beta chains were read from a single sample in a study of regulatory T cells in long-lasting Graves disease. TCRdb re-called the multiplex PCR reads through MiXCR, storing one row per CDR3 protein. The sample lists under 500,000 distinct CDR3 sequences, less than 25% occurring once. The specimen was peripheral blood mononuclear cells (PBMCs), collected when the disease was refractory, from a patient treated with antithyroid drugs. The origin of the receptors is a female donor with Graves disease. The CDR3 runs from the conserved cysteine through the conserved F or W. D genes are given only for firm matches. Where a row states a size, it is once, few, many or the class of an expanded clone; other rows omit it.

d_gene: -; j_gene: TRBJ1-1; v_gene: TRBV30; abundance: many; CDR3aa: CAWSVGYEAFF; CDR3nt: TGTGCCTGGAGTGTAGGCTATGAAGCTTTCTTT
d_gene: -; j_gene: TRBJ1-6; v_gene: TRBV28; abundance: -; CDR3aa: CASIKGTGYSPLHF; CDR3nt: TGTGCCAGCATAAAGGGTACTGGGTATTCACCCCTCCACTTT
d_gene: -; j_gene: TRBJ2-7; v_gene: TRBV5-1; abundance: few; CDR3aa: CASSSKLDGEQYF; CDR3nt: TGCGCCAGCAGCTCCAAATTGGACGGGGAGCAGTACTTC
d_gene: -; j_gene: TRBJ2-2; v_gene: TRBV5-1; abundance: few; CDR3aa: CASSLAAGYTGELFF; CDR3nt: TGCGCCAGCAGCTTGGCCGCGGGTTACACCGGGGAGCTGTTTTTT
d_gene: -; j_gene: TRBJ2-7; v_gene: TRBV7-9; abundance: many; CDR3aa: CASSLPGHPYEQYF; CDR3nt: TGTGCCAGCAGCTTACCAGGACATCCCTACGAGCAGTACTTC
d_gene: -; j_gene: TRBJ2-6; v_gene: TRBV18; abundance: few; CDR3aa: CASSPPTSGANVLTF; CDR3nt: TGTGCCAGCTCACCACCGACCTCTGGGGCCAACGTCCTGACTTTC
d_gene: -; j_gene: TRBJ2-5; v_gene: TRBV18; abundance: many; CDR3aa: CASSPPGAQETQYF; CDR3nt: TGTGCCAGCTCACCCCCGGGAGCGCAAGAGACCCAGTACTTC
d_gene: -; j_gene: TRBJ2-5; v_gene: TRBV7-6; abundance: many; CDR3aa: CASSLGPQYQETQYF; CDR3nt: TGTGCCAGCAGCCTGGGACCCCAGTACCAAGAGACCCAGTACTTC
d_gene: -; j_gene: TRBJ2-7; v_gene: TRBV3-1; abundance: -; CDR3aa: CASSSGTYISYEQYF; CDR3nt: TGTGCCAGCTCCTCGGGAACCTACATCTCCTACGAGCAGTACTTC
d_gene: -; j_gene: TRBJ1-1; v_gene: TRBV5-1; abundance: -; CDR3aa: CASSLFGGGEAFF; CDR3nt: TGCGCCAGCAGCTTGTTTGGGGGAGGTGAAGCTTTCTTT
d_gene: -; j_gene: TRBJ1-2; v_gene: TRBV14; abundance: many; CDR3aa: CASSQGPQRGDYGYTF; CDR3nt: TGTGCCAGCAGCCAAGGGCCTCAAAGGGGTGACTATGGCTACACCTTC
d_gene: -; j_gene: TRBJ2-4; v_gene: TRBV11-2; abundance: -; CDR3aa: CASSLGSSGKNIQYF; CDR3nt: TGTGCCAGCAGCTTGGGTTCTTCGGGCAAAAACATTCAGTACTTC
d_gene: -; j_gene: TRBJ1-1; v_gene: TRBV12-3/TRBV12-4; abundance: many; CDR3aa: CASIPRAFRNTEAFF; CDR3nt: TGTGCCAGCATCCCGCGGGCCTTCCGGAACACTGAAGCTTTCTTT
d_gene: -; j_gene: TRBJ2-7; v_gene: TRBV20-1; abundance: -; CDR3aa: CSADGGTRSYEQYF; CDR3nt: TGCAGTGCTGATGGGGGGACTCGGTCCTACGAGCAGTACTTC
d_gene: -; j_gene: TRBJ2-5; v_gene: TRBV7-9; abundance: many; CDR3aa: CASSLASDRRWETQYF; CDR3nt: TGTGCCAGCAGCTTAGCAAGTGACAGGCGGTGGGAGACCCAGTACTTC
d_gene: TRBD1; j_gene: TRBJ1-1; v_gene: TRBV7-2; abundance: many; CDR3aa: CASSLEGQGYTEAFF; CDR3nt: TGTGCCAGCAGCTTAGAGGGACAGGGATATACTGAAGCTTTCTTT
d_gene: -; j_gene: TRBJ1-1; v_gene: TRBV20-1; abundance: many; CDR3aa: CSASAILNTEAFF; CDR3nt: TGCAGTGCTAGCGCAATCTTGAACACTGAAGCTTTCTTT
d_gene: TRBD1; j_gene: TRBJ2-5; v_gene: TRBV29-1; abundance: -; CDR3aa: CSVELTGALQETQYF; CDR3nt: TGCAGCGTTGAATTGACAGGGGCCCTGCAAGAGACCCAGTACTTC
d_gene: -; j_gene: TRBJ2-7; v_gene: TRBV20-1; abundance: -; CDR3aa: CSARGRSGDYEQYF; CDR3nt: TGCAGTGCTAGAGGCAGATCGGGGGACTACGAGCAGTACTTC
d_gene: -; j_gene: TRBJ1-1; v_gene: TRBV7-2; abundance: -; CDR3aa: CASSLGGTLNTEAFF; CDR3nt: TGTGCCAGCAGCTTAGGAGGTACGCTGAACACTGAAGCTTTCTTT
d_gene: -; j_gene: TRBJ1-1; v_gene: TRBV27; abundance: few; CDR3aa: CASSLLGEGTEAFF; CDR3nt: TGTGCCAGCAGTTTATTGGGGGAGGGCACTGAAGCTTTCTTT
d_gene: TRBD1; j_gene: TRBJ2-7; v_gene: TRBV2; abundance: many; CDR3aa: CASTFVTGGEEQYF; CDR3nt: TGTGCCAGCACTTTCGTGACAGGGGGGGAAGAGCAGTACTTC
d_gene: TRBD1; j_gene: TRBJ1-1; v_gene: TRBV30; abundance: few; CDR3aa: CAWSAIPGQTNTEAFF; CDR3nt: TGTGCCTGGAGCGCTATCCCGGGACAGACGAACACTGAAGCTTTCTTT
d_gene: TRBD2; j_gene: TRBJ2-5; v_gene: TRBV7-2; abundance: many; CDR3aa: CASSLTSGSQTQYF; CDR3nt: TGTGCCAGCAGCCTAACTAGCGGGAGTCAGACCCAGTACTTC
d_gene: -; j_gene: TRBJ1-2; v_gene: TRBV13; abundance: many; CDR3aa: CASSSTDGYTF; CDR3nt: TGTGCCAGCAGCTCGACAGATGGCTACACCTTC
d_gene: -; j_gene: TRBJ2-5; v_gene: TRBV2; abundance: many; CDR3aa: CASTPWPAQYF; CDR3nt: TGTGCCAGCACCCCCTGGCCGGCCCAGTACTTC
d_gene: TRBD1; j_gene: TRBJ1-1; v_gene: TRBV12-3/TRBV12-4; abundance: few; CDR3aa: CASLYLGTGEASF; CDR3nt: TGTGCCAGCTTATACCTGGGGACAGGGGAAGCTTCCTTT
d_gene: -; j_gene: TRBJ2-3; v_gene: TRBV6-2/TRBV6-3; abundance: -; CDR3aa: CASRPPGSTDTQYF; CDR3nt: TGTGCCAGCAGACCCCCGGGGAGCACAGATACGCAGTATTTT
d_gene: -; j_gene: TRBJ1-5; v_gene: TRBV25-1; abundance: -; CDR3aa: CASSPQGGGNQPQHF; CDR3nt: TGTGCCAGCAGTCCGCAGGGTGGGGGCAATCAGCCCCAGCATTTT
d_gene: -; j_gene: TRBJ1-1; v_gene: TRBV9; abundance: many; CDR3aa: CASSVVGADTEAFF; CDR3nt: TGTGCCAGCAGCGTAGTGGGGGCTGACACTGAAGCTTTCTTT
d_gene: TRBD1; j_gene: TRBJ2-7; v_gene: TRBV28; abundance: many; CDR3aa: CASSLSGTGTPTSLYEQYF; CDR3nt: TGTGCCAGCAGTTTATCAGGGACAGGGACCCCAACAAGTCTATACGAGCAGTACTTC
d_gene: -; j_gene: TRBJ2-6; v_gene: TRBV6-2/TRBV6-3; abundance: few; CDR3aa: CASSYRAGANVLTF; CDR3nt: TGTGCCAGCAGTTACCGGGCTGGGGCCAACGTCCTGACTTTC
d_gene: -; j_gene: TRBJ2-5; v_gene: TRBV20-1; abundance: -; CDR3aa: CSARSAQETQYF; CDR3nt: TGCAGTGCACGCAGCGCCCAAGAGACCCAGTACTTC
d_gene: -; j_gene: TRBJ1-5; v_gene: TRBV9; abundance: few; CDR3aa: CASSGSGASQPQHF; CDR3nt: TGTGCCAGCAGTGGGTCAGGGGCAAGTCAGCCCCAGCATTTT
d_gene: TRBD1; j_gene: TRBJ2-7; v_gene: TRBV11-2; abundance: many; CDR3aa: CASSSRDRGFYEQYF; CDR3nt: TGTGCCAGCAGCTCCCGGGACAGGGGGTTCTACGAGCAGTACTTC
d_gene: TRBD2; j_gene: TRBJ2-7; v_gene: TRBV27; abundance: many; CDR3aa: CASSTGLAATYEQYF; CDR3nt: TGTGCCAGCAGCACCGGACTAGCTGCTACCTACGAGCAGTACTTC
d_gene: -; j_gene: TRBJ1-1; v_gene: TRBV20-1; abundance: -; CDR3aa: CSALGQRDTEAFF; CDR3nt: TGCAGTGCCCTCGGACAGAGGGATACTGAAGCTTTCTTT